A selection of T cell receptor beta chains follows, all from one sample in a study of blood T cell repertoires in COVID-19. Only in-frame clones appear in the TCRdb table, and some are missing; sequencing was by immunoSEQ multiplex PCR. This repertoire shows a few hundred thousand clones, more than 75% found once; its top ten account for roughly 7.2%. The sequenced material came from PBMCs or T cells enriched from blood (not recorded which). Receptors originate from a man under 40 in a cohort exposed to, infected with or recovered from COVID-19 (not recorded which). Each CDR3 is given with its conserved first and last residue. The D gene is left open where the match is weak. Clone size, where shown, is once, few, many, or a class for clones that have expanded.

CASSLGPSANIQYF	TGTGCCAGCAGCTTAGGGCCGTCAGCTAACATTCAGTACTTC	-	-	TRBV7-3	TRBJ2-4
CASSLVFPGFYEQYF	TGTGCCAGCAGCTTAGTTTTTCCAGGCTTCTACGAGCAGTACTTC	-	-	TRBV7-9	TRBJ2-7
CASSLRTSVDEQFF	TGTGCCAGTAGTCTCCGGACTAGCGTCGATGAGCAGTTCTTC	-	TRBD2	TRBV19	TRBJ2-1
CASSFHSPNQPQHF	TGTGCCAGCAGTTTTCATTCCCCCAATCAGCCCCAGCATTTT	few	-	TRBV28	TRBJ1-5
CASSYGTSGSYEQYF	TGTGCCAGCAGCTATGGGACTAGCGGGTCCTACGAGCAGTACTTC	-	TRBD2	TRBV7-2	TRBJ2-7
CASSLRSGSTDTQYF	TGTGCCAGCAGCTTGAGAAGCGGAAGCACAGATACGCAGTATTTT	-	-	TRBV5-4	TRBJ2-3
CASSVLSGADTQYF	TGTGCCAGCAGCGTATTGTCAGGGGCAGATACGCAGTATTTT	-	-	TRBV9	TRBJ2-3
CSAGLGPEQFF	TGCAGCGCAGGACTAGGCCCTGAGCAGTTCTTC	-	TRBD2	TRBV29-1	TRBJ2-1
CASTWGTSEGTQYF	TGCGCCAGCACCTGGGGGACTAGCGAAGGAACCCAGTACTTC	-	TRBD2	TRBV5-1	TRBJ2-5
CASSLVGPNGELFF	TGCGCCAGCAGCTTGGTGGGGCCGAACGGGGAGCTGTTTTTT	-	-	TRBV5-1	TRBJ2-2
CASSSPRLGNTEAFF	TGTGCCAGCAGCTCCCCCCGACTTGGGAACACTGAAGCTTTCTTT	-	-	TRBV7-2	TRBJ1-1
CATSDFSGMNTGELFF	TGTGCCACCAGTGATTTTTCAGGGATGAACACCGGGGAGCTGTTTTTT	-	-	TRBV24-1	TRBJ2-2
CASSPRTDPTGELFF	TGTGCCAGCAGCCCACGGACAGACCCTACCGGGGAGCTGTTTTTT	-	-	TRBV2	TRBJ2-2
CASSAWTGSLSGANVLTF	TGTGCCAGCAGCGCCTGGACAGGGTCCCTTTCTGGGGCCAACGTCCTGACTTTC	-	TRBD1	TRBV9	TRBJ2-6
CASSIQRGDSGANVLTF	TGTGCCAGCAGCATACAAAGGGGCGACTCTGGGGCCAACGTCCTGACTTTC	-	-	TRBV9	TRBJ2-6